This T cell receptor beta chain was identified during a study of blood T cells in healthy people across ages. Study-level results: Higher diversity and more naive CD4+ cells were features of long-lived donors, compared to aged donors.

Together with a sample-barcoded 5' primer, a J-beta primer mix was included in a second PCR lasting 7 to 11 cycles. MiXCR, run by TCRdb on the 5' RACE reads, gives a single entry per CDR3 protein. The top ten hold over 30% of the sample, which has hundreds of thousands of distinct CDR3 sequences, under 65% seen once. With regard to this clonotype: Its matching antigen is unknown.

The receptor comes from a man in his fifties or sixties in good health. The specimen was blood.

The CDR3 loop reads CASSLRAGGVSGANVLTF. The CDR3 nucleotides read TGTGCCAGCAGCTTAAGGGCAGGGGGTGTCTCTGGGGCCAACGTCCTGACTTTC. The chain links TRBV7-8 to TRBJ2-6, with 7 bases matching TRBD1. Germline lookup yields CDR1 SGHVS and CDR2 FQNEAQ. CDR3 length equals 18 residues. J was trimmed by 0 bases and V by 2 bases; bases with no gene match: 7. The complete variable domain, with remaining parts taken from reference TRBV7-8 and TRBJ2-6, reads GAGVSQSPRYKVAKRGQDVALRCDPISGHVSLFWYQQALGQGPEFLTYFQNEAQLDKSGLPSDRFFAERPEGSVSTLKIQRTQQEDSAVYLCASSLRAGGVSGANVLTFGAGSRLTVL.